This T cell receptor (beta chain) was sequenced for a study of blood T cell repertoires in COVID-19. The overall study: From T cells, B-cell-depleted T cells, or PBMCs came the material, which was cDNA or gDNA.

Sequenced by immunoSEQ multiplex PCR; TCRdb stores in-frame clones only, minus some. The table includes some 240,000 clones, approximately 81% detected once. This clone appeared a few times. The CDR3 extends over 15 amino acids. With 2 bases removed from V and 2 bases from J, the gap between germline ends came to 12 bases. Germline CDR1 SGHTA, CDR2 FQGTGA. Material for sequencing was PBMCs or T cells enriched from blood (not recorded which). This TCR was sampled from a woman between 50 and 59 years old who had been exposed to COVID-19. The chain couples TRBV7-3 to TRBJ1-1, with unresolved D. CDR3 nucleotide sequence: TGTGCCAGCAGCTTAGATCCGGGGTCCAACACTGAAGCTTTCTTT. Protein sequence: CASSLDPGSNTEAFF.